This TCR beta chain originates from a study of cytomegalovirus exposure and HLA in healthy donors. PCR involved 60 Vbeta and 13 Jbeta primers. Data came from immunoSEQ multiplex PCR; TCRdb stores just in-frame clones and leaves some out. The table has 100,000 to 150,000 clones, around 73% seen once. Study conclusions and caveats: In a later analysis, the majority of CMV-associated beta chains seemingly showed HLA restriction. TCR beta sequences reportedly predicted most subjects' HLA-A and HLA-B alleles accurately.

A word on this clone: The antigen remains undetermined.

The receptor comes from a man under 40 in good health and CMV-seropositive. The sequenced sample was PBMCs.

The CDR3 DNA follows: TGTGCCAGCAGCCCGACTAGCGGGATTACTGAGCAGTTCTTC. Translating gives CASSPTSGITEQFF. This chain joins TRBV5-6 and TRBJ2-1, with 11 bases lining up with TRBD2. Per the germline V gene, CDR1 is SGHDT and CDR2 is YYEEEE. The CDR3 runs 14 residues. Unmatched junction bases numbered 6, after V lost 4 bases and J lost 9 bases.